Shown below are 16 T cell receptor beta chains from a single sample sequenced in a study of breast tumors, draining lymph nodes, adjacent tissues. One entry per CDR3 protein results from TCRdb running MiXCR on the multiplex PCR reads. The data contain roughly 70,000 distinct CDR3 sequences, approximately 47% of them singletons. The specimen was breast tumor tissue. The receptors derive from a female donor with breast cancer. Some clones in this sample may be carry-over from other donors' samples.

This clonotype was seen repeatedly, ten times or more. The genes are TRBV3-1 and TRBJ2-3, with 10 positions matching TRBD2. V lost 1 base, J lost 2 bases, and 9 bases stayed unmatched. The CDR3 loop spans 18 amino acids. Germline lookup yields CDR1 LGHDT and CDR2 YNNKEL (reference sequence). CDR3 protein: CASSQVTYSGGTTDTQYF. The CDR3, as DNA: TGTGCCAGCAGCCAAGTTACCTATAGCGGGGGGACCACAGATACGCAGTATTTT.

V is TRBV6-5 and J is TRBJ2-7; the D is unclear. Germline values: CDR1 MNHEY, CDR2 SVGAGI. The V and J ends lost 5 bases and 5 bases respectively, with 19 bases between them. The CDR3 has 15 amino acids. The CDR3 loop is CASSHWQLSFNEQYF. CDR3 coding DNA: TGTGCCAGCAGTCATTGGCAGCTTTCTTTCAACGAGCAGTACTTC.

At least ten counts were recorded for this clonotype. The V call is TRBV6-2 or TRBV6-3, the J call TRBJ2-5; D is unclear. Per the germline V gene, CDR1 is MNHEY and CDR2 is SVGEGT. The V and J ends lost 8 bases and 5 bases respectively, with 18 bases between them. This CDR3 spans 14 amino acids. The CDR3 spells CASGPLDGWETQYF. The CDR3 DNA reads as TGTGCCAGCGGCCCCCTAGATGGGTGGGAGACCCAGTACTTC.

The V and J genes are TRBV6-6 and TRBJ2-1; 9 bases fit TRBD2. Germline V gene data show CDR1 as MNHNY and CDR2 as SVGAGI (reference sequence). Trimming took 6 bases from V and 0 from J; bases not matched to a gene: 12. This CDR3 has 18 residues. CDR3 nucleotides: TGTGCCAGCAGACACCTATACCTAGCGGGGCTCTCCTACAATGAGCAGTTCTTC. It is translated as CASRHLYLAGLSYNEQFF.

This clonotype showed up just a few times. The rearrangement joins TRBV7-3 to TRBJ1-1; possibly TRBD1 for D (6 bases). V was cut by 3 bases and J by 3 bases, with 8 bases left in between. Germline V gene data show CDR1 as SGHTA and CDR2 as FQGTGA. The CDR3 consists of 13 residues. The CDR3 DNA follows: TGTGCCAGCAGCTTTGGGGGCGACACTGAAGCTTTCTTT. Translated, it gives CASSFGGDTEAFF.

At least ten counts were recorded for this clonotype. The chain joins TRBV12-3 or TRBV12-4 to TRBJ2-3, with D possibly matching TRBD2 (5 bases). This CDR3 spans 15 amino acids. Trimming removed 7 bases at V and 0 bases at J, with 14 bases between. The CDR3 protein is CASTVRTGSTDTQYF. The CDR3 nucleotides are TGTGCCAGCACCGTGCGGACTGGAAGCACAGATACGCAGTATTTT.

The gene calls are TRBV19 and TRBJ2-3, with TRBD2 matching 7 bases. CDR3 length: 21 residues. Germline V CDR1 and CDR2: LNHDA, SQIVND (reference sequence). The J segment lost 2 bases and the V segment lost 6 bases, leaving 26 bases of the junction unmatched. Here the CDR3 DNA reads TGTGCCAGTAGCGGATATAGCGCCCGGGAGGAAAACGAGCAGTACACAGATACGCAGTATTTT. Protein: CASSGYSAREENEQYTDTQYF.

This clonotype was picked up many times. The chain links TRBV7-6 to TRBJ2-5; 9 bases fit TRBD2. The junction had 15 bases not matched to a gene; V was cut back by 5 bases and J by 5 bases. The V gene's germline CDR1 is SGHVS and CDR2 FNYEAQ. This CDR3 is 17 amino acids long. CDR3 amino acids: CASSPRASGDQGETQYF. CDR3 nucleotide sequence: TGTGCCAGCAGCCCCCGCGCTAGCGGGGACCAGGGGGAGACCCAGTACTTC.

In regard to this clonotype: The CDR3 does not end in the conserved phenylalanine or tryptophan, so this is likely a read error. CDR3 nucleotides: TGTGCCAGCAGCGAAGGACAGTATAATGAGCAGTTCTCC. Protein sequence: CASSEGQYNEQFS. The chain carries TRBV9 and TRBJ2-1; perhaps TRBD1 as D (6 bases). Trimming left V 3 bases short and J 7 bases short, with 11 bases between. This CDR3 has 13 amino acids. The germline CDR1 and CDR2 sequences are SGDLS and YYNGEE.

This clonotype was counted many times. J is TRBJ2-1 and V is TRBV5-1; D is unclear. Germline V gene lookup returns CDR1 SGHRS and CDR2 YFSETQ. With 0 bases removed from V and 1 base from J, the gap between germline ends came to 8 bases. The CDR3 totals 15 residues. CDR3: CASSLEGGSYNEQFF. The CDR3 DNA follows: TGCGCCAGCAGCTTGGAGGGTGGGTCCTACAATGAGCAGTTCTTC.

On this clonotype: A much larger clone is a single base away; this may be a read error. The chain employs TRBV11-3 and TRBJ1-2; D perhaps matches TRBD1 (5 bases). This CDR3 has 13 residues. The germline V gene encodes CDR1 SGHNT and CDR2 YENEEA. The CDR3 loop is CASSPQENSGYTF. CDR3 in DNA: TGTGCCAGCAGCCCACAGGAGAACTCTGGCTACACCTTC. The variable domain in full, completed from reference TRBV11-3 and TRBJ1-2, reads EAGVVQSPRYKIIEKKQPVAFWCNPISGHNTLYWYLQNLGQGPELLIRYENEEAVDDSQLPKDRFSAERLKGVDSTLKIQPAELGDSAVYLCASSPQENSGYTFGSGTRLTVV.

V is TRBV10-3 and J is TRBJ1-2; D unresolved. V lost 6 bases, J lost 3 bases, and 14 bases lay in between. The CDR3 is 14 residues long. Germline assignment: CDR1 ENHRY and CDR2 SYGVKD. Here the CDR3 reads CAISPPSYDYGYTF. The CDR3 coding sequence is TGTGCCATCAGCCCTCCATCCTACGACTATGGCTACACCTTC.

This rearrangement joins TRBV10-3 to TRBJ2-7; 10 bases map to TRBD1. The ends lost 0 bases at V and 7 bases at J; junction bases unmatched: 9. CDR1 and CDR2 from the germline V gene are ENHRY and SYGVKD. The CDR3 has 16 residues. The CDR3 here is CAISESKGGTGVEQYF. CDR3 sequence (DNA): TGTGCCATCAGTGAGTCGAAAGGGGGGACAGGGGTAGAGCAGTACTTC.

This clonotype has ten or more counts. The germline gene is not matched at one end of the junction; a read error may be the cause. The chain links TRBV7-7 to TRBJ1-3, with a weak D call TRBD1 (6 bases). The CDR3 length is 15 residues. Per germline, CDR1 SSHAT and CDR2 FNYEAQ (reference sequence). CDR3 DNA: TGTGCTAGCAGCTATACGGACAGCCCGGGAAACACCATATATTTT. Translating it yields CASSYTDSPGNTIYF.

This clonotype showed up many times. This chain uses TRBV10-3 with TRBJ2-6; weak D call: TRBD1 (6 bases). The CDR3 extends over 15 amino acids. Trimming took 3 bases from V and 2 from J, leaving 8 bases between them. CDR1 is ENHRY, CDR2 SYGVKD, per germline. The DNA of the CDR3 is TGTGCCATCAGTGAACAGGGACCTGGGGCCAACGTCCTGACTTTC. Translating gives CAISEQGPGANVLTF.

The chain joins TRBV9 to TRBJ1-1; 7 nucleotides agree with TRBD1. The CDR3 is 14 amino acids. The V segment lost 4 bases and the J segment 3 bases; nucleotides outside the gene matches: 6. Germline CDR1 reads SGDLS; CDR2 reads YYNGEE. The CDR3: CASSTWDSDTEAFF. CDR3 coding DNA: TGTGCCAGCAGCACTTGGGACAGCGACACTGAAGCTTTCTTT.